A selection of T cell receptor beta chains follows, all from one sample in a study of beta chain features in type 1 diabetes. Profiled with immunoSEQ multiplex PCR; TCRdb holds only in-frame clones, not every one. The profile covers under 200,000 clones, with around 8.3% appearing a single time and around 0.56% taken by the ten largest. Sequencing input: central memory CD4+ T cells from blood. Receptors were obtained from a young woman with type 1 diabetes. CDR3s include the opening cysteine and the closing phenylalanine or tryptophan. A D gene is named only where the DNA matches it firmly. Size is stated for part of the rows, as once, few or many counts, or as a class when the clone is expanded.

V	D	size	J	DNA	CDR3
TRBV28	TRBD1	NA	TRBJ2-2	TGTGCCACCCCGACAGGGGTCAACCCCGGGGAGCTGTTTTTT	CATPTGVNPGELFF
TRBV18	TRBD1	NA	TRBJ2-1	TGTGCCAGCTCACCGGGACAGGACAATGAGCAGTTCTTC	CASSPGQDNEQFF
TRBV5-1	TRBD2	NA	TRBJ2-3	TGCGCCAGCAGGGGCCCTAGCGGGAGGCACACAGATACGCAGTATTTT	CASRGPSGRHTDTQYF
TRBV6-5	TRBD1	few	TRBJ1-5	TGTGCCAGCAGTTACTCGGACAGGGGGCAGCCCCAGCATTTT	CASSYSDRGQPQHF
TRBV19	TRBD2	NA	TRBJ2-1	TGTGCCAGTAGCGTAGCGGGGGGTTCGTGGAATGAGCAGTTCTTC	CASSVAGGSWNEQFF
TRBV7-9	TRBD2	NA	TRBJ2-5	TGTGCCAGCAGCTCCGCCAAGACTAGCGGGGGGGACACCAAGACCCAGTACTTC	CASSSAKTSGGDTKTQYF
TRBV20-1	TRBD1	NA	TRBJ2-7	TGCAGTGCGTACAGGGGGGCCGAGCAGTACTTC	CSAYRGAEQYF
TRBV5-1	NA	few	TRBJ1-5	TGCGCCAGCAGCCCCGGAGCTGTGGGAGGGAATGAGGCCCAGCATTTT	CASSPGAVGGNEAQHF
TRBV2	NA	NA	TRBJ2-1	TGTGCCAGCAGGCGGGGTGGGCTCTACAATGAGCAGTTCTTC	CASRRGGLYNEQFF
TRBV7-7	TRBD2	NA	TRBJ2-5	TGTGCCAGCAGCTTGGGACTAGGGGCATCAGAGACCCAGTACTTC	CASSLGLGASETQYF
TRBV4-1	NA	once	TRBJ2-7	TGTGCCAGCAGCCTTCAGATAAGTGGCGGATTCTACGAGCAGTACTTC	CASSLQISGGFYEQYF
TRBV7-9	NA	NA	TRBJ1-2	TGTGCCAGCAGCGAAGGGACATTCCAATCCTATGGCTACACCTTC	CASSEGTFQSYGYTF
TRBV18	TRBD2	NA	TRBJ2-1	TGTGCCAGCTCATTCCCGGGACTAAACAATGAGCAGTTCTTC	CASSFPGLNNEQFF
TRBV18	NA	NA	TRBJ2-7	TGTGCCAGCTCACCAACGAGGGACGAGCAGTACTTC	CASSPTRDEQYF
TRBV5-1	TRBD1	few	TRBJ1-4	TGCGCCAGCAGCATGGGACAGGGTGAAAAACTGTTTTTT	CASSMGQGEKLFF
TRBV2	NA	NA	TRBJ2-2	TGTGCCAGCAGTGAAGCGCGCGGGACCGGGGAGCTGTTTTTT	CASSEARGTGELFF
TRBV28	TRBD1	few	TRBJ1-2	TGTGCCAGCAGCCTAGGACAGGGAGGCGGCTACACCTTC	CASSLGQGGGYTF
TRBV5-1	TRBD1	few	TRBJ1-5	TGCGCCAGCAGCTTATTCGGACAGGGCGATCAGCCCCAGCATTTT	CASSLFGQGDQPQHF
TRBV5-8	TRBD2	NA	TRBJ2-7	TGTGCCAGCAGCTTAGTGGCAGCGGGAGCCTACGAGCAGTACTTC	CASSLVAAGAYEQYF
TRBV5-1	TRBD2	NA	TRBJ2-2	TGCGCCAGCAGCTTGGAGGGGACTAGGGCGTCCGGGGAGCTGTTTTTT	CASSLEGTRASGELFF
TRBV18	TRBD1	few	TRBJ1-2	TGTGCCAGCTCACCCGAGACAGGGGACAGGGGCTACACCTTC	CASSPETGDRGYTF
TRBV29-1	NA	few	TRBJ2-3	TGCAGCGTTGAATTGACGGGGACTAGCACAGATACGCAGTATTTT	CSVELTGTSTDTQYF
TRBV19	NA	NA	TRBJ2-5	TGTGCCAGTAGTACCGGGAGAGGGAGGGAGACCCAGTACTTC	CASSTGRGRETQYF
TRBV2	NA	NA	TRBJ1-1	TGTGCCAGCAGGCGTGAAGGGGTCATGAACACTGAAGCTTTCTTT	CASRREGVMNTEAFF
TRBV7-2	NA	few	TRBJ1-2	TGTGCCAGCAGCCGTAATGTACAGGGTTTCTATGGCTACACCTTC	CASSRNVQGFYGYTF
TRBV18	TRBD1	NA	TRBJ2-1	TGTGCCAGCTCACCATTACTGGGACAGGGCTCCTACAATGAGCAGTTCTTC	CASSPLLGQGSYNEQFF
TRBV11-3	NA	NA	TRBJ2-2	TGTGCCAGCAATGAGGGATACACCGGGGAGCTGTTTTTT	CASNEGYTGELFF
TRBV19	NA	NA	TRBJ2-2	TGTGCCAGTACCGACAGAAACACCGGGGAGCTGTTTTTT	CASTDRNTGELFF
TRBV5-1	TRBD2	NA	TRBJ2-3	TGCGCCAGCAGCCTCGGGGGGGACACAGATACGCAGTATTTT	CASSLGGDTDTQYF
TRBV28	NA	few	TRBJ2-5	TGTGCCAGCAGTTTCTCCGGAGATGAGACCCAGTACTTC	CASSFSGDETQYF
TRBV11-3	TRBD1	NA	TRBJ1-5	TGTGCCAGCAGTGATGGGACAGGGGGCGATCAGCCCCAGCATTTT	CASSDGTGGDQPQHF
TRBV7-2	TRBD2	few	TRBJ2-1	TGTGCCAGCAGCTTAGATACTAGCGGGGCATACAATGAGCAGTTCTTC	CASSLDTSGAYNEQFF
TRBV4-3	NA	few	TRBJ1-1	TGCGCCAGCTCCTGGGGGGGCGTGAACACTGAAGCTTTCTTT	CASSWGGVNTEAFF
TRBV6-6	NA	NA	TRBJ2-7	TGTGCCAGCAGTTACCGGGGGGAGCAGTACTTC	CASSYRGEQYF
TRBV4-2	NA	few	TRBJ1-1	TGTGCCAGCCAAAGGGGAAATATGAACACTGAAGCTTTCTTT	CASQRGNMNTEAFF
TRBV5-4	NA	NA	TRBJ2-6	TGTGCCAGCAGCTATGCAGGGGATGGGGCCAACGTCCTGACTTTC	CASSYAGDGANVLTF
TRBV4-3	TRBD2	NA	TRBJ2-7	TGCGCCAGCAGCCAGGCCGGGACTAGGTTAGGCGAGCAGTACTTC	CASSQAGTRLGEQYF
TRBV29-1	NA	NA	TRBJ2-5	TGCAGCGTTGAGTCAGGGTATGAGGAGACCCAGTACTTC	CSVESGYEETQYF
TRBV7-6	NA	NA	TRBJ1-1	TGTGCCAGCAGCTTACAGGAGAACACTGAAGCTTTCTTT	CASSLQENTEAFF
TRBV7-9	TRBD1	few	TRBJ1-5	TGTGCCATCCAGACAGGGTCGGGGGATCAGCCCCAGCATTTT	CAIQTGSGDQPQHF
TRBV7-2	NA	few	TRBJ2-5	TGTGCCAGCAGCTTAGTGGCAGGGGAGGGGACCCAGTACTTC	CASSLVAGEGTQYF
TRBV7-9	NA	few	TRBJ2-7	TGTGCCAGCAGCTTAACGATAGGGGGACGGAGCTCCTACGAGCAGTACTTC	CASSLTIGGRSSYEQYF